A single sample is the source of the 10 T cell receptor beta chains below, sequenced in a study of T cell responses to AZD1222 COVID-19 vaccine. Here immunoSEQ multiplex PCR was the method, and the copy in TCRdb shows in-frame clones only, minus some. The table shows about 160,000 clones, with approximately 88% occurring only once. Here the sequenced sample was peripheral blood, taken 28 days after the second AZD1222 dose. The receptors shown here come from an adult who received the AZD1222 COVID-19 vaccine.

The chain is built from TRBV3-1 (or the pseudogene TRBV3-2) and TRBJ1-2; D uncertain. From germline, CDR1 is LGHDT and CDR2 YNNKEL (reference sequence). Deletions cut 4 bases from V and 3 bases from J, with 21 bases between. The CDR3 spans 17 residues. Here the CDR3 DNA reads TGTGCCAGCAGCCCACTACCCCGGGCCTTCGGGCACTATGGCTACACCTTC. This sequence encodes CASSPLPRAFGHYGYTF.

In this sample, this clone turned up many times. The V gene is TRBV6-5, the J gene TRBJ1-5; possibly TRBD1 for D (6 bases). The length of the CDR3 is 14 residues. Germline V CDR1 and CDR2: MNHEY, SVGAGI. V gave up 6 bases and J gave up 5 bases, with 14 bases separating them. The DNA of the CDR3 is TGTGCCAGCAGCACAGGGTCCCCTTATCAGCCCCAGCATTTT. This translates into CASSTGSPYQPQHF.

This chain links TRBV11-3 with TRBJ1-5; D gene unclear. Trimming pared 6 bases from V and 1 base from J, leaving 4 bases between. This CDR3 spans 12 amino acids. Germline lookup yields CDR1 SGHNT and CDR2 YENEEA. The CDR3: CASRESNQPQHF. CDR3 nucleotide sequence: TGTGCCAGCAGGGAAAGCAATCAGCCCCAGCATTTT.

This chain links TRBV10-1 with TRBJ1-1, with 7 bases fitting TRBD1. Looked up from germline, CDR1 is WNHNN and CDR2 is SYGVQD (reference sequence). This CDR3 has 13 residues. V dropped 6 bases and J dropped 8; count of bases not matched to a gene: 9. CDR3: CASRAGTEYEAFF. The DNA for the CDR3 is TGCGCCAGCAGAGCCGGGACAGAGTACGAAGCTTTCTTT.

The V gene is TRBV7-9, the J gene TRBJ1-4, with D unresolved. Germline CDR1 and CDR2: SEHNR and FQNEAQ (reference sequence). The CDR3 extends over 15 amino acids. V lost 4 bases to trimming and J lost 8 bases, with 17 bases between them. Here the CDR3 DNA reads TGTGCCAGCAGCTCGCTTTTTATTACCATCGAAAAACTGTTTTTT. Protein sequence: CASSSLFITIEKLFF.

The CDR3 nucleotides are TGTGCCAGCAGCTTTCGTCCCGGATCCACCCCAAAGAACACCGGGGAGCTGTTTTTT. Its translation is CASSFRPGSTPKNTGELFF. The rearrangement uses TRBV5-8 and TRBJ2-2; D not resolved. CDR1 SGHTS and CDR2 YDEGEE come from the germline V gene. The CDR3 is 19 residues long. Trimming took 2 bases from V and 1 from J, leaving 21 bases between them. Full variable domain (rest looked up from reference TRBV5-8 and TRBJ2-2): EAGVTQSPTHLIKTRGQQATLRCSPISGHTSVYWYQQALGLGLQFLLWYDEGEERNRGNFPPRFSGRQFPNYSSELNVNALELEDSALYLCASSFRPGSTPKNTGELFFGEGSRLTVL.

V gene TRBV18 combines with J gene TRBJ1-1; 10 bases map to TRBD1. Trimming removed 10 bases from V and 1 base from J; junction bases left unmatched: 12. This CDR3 region has 16 residues. Germline lookup yields CDR1 KGHSH and CDR2 LQKENI. Written as DNA, the CDR3 is TGTGCCACTAGAGACGTGGGACAGGGGACGAACACTGAAGCTTTCTTT. Its protein product is CATRDVGQGTNTEAFF.

This clone was counted a few times. The chain recombines TRBV2 with TRBJ1-3, with D unclear. The CDR3 length is 11 residues. Germline V gene data show CDR1 as SNHLY and CDR2 as FYNNEI. The V and J ends lost 6 bases and 5 bases respectively, with 5 bases between them. The CDR3 region is CASSGRNTIYF. CDR3 sequence (DNA): TGTGCCAGCAGCGGAAGAAACACCATATATTTT.

The rearrangement uses TRBV7-2 and TRBJ1-2; D is unresolved. The germline V gene encodes CDR1 SGHTA and CDR2 FQGNSA. Deletions cut 2 bases from V and 2 bases from J, with 9 bases between. The CDR3 loop spans 14 amino acids. This chain's CDR3 is CASSLMGANYGYTF. CDR3 coding DNA: TGTGCCAGCAGCTTAATGGGAGCGAACTATGGCTACACCTTC.

This rearrangement joins TRBV18 to TRBJ2-3; 7 nucleotides match TRBD1. CDR3 size: 15 residues. Germline-derived CDR1 and CDR2 are KGHSH and LQKENI. The J segment lost 4 bases and the V segment lost 3 bases, leaving 7 bases of the junction unmatched. The CDR3 nucleotides are TGTGCCAGCTCACCTTTGACAGGGACCGCAGATACGCAGTATTTT. Translated: CASSPLTGTADTQYF.